Listed below are T cell receptor beta chains from one sample, sequenced in a study of beta chain features in type 1 diabetes. Sequencing was performed with immunoSEQ multiplex PCR; in TCRdb, only in-frame clones are kept and a portion is missing. The sample holds over 500,000 clones, 15% to 17% seen once. Sequencing was performed on naive CD4+ T cells from blood. These receptors came from a man younger than 35 in good health. The CDR3 runs from the conserved cysteine through the conserved F or W. D genes are given only for firm matches. Clone size is not always given. Where it is, it says once, few, many or a class for expanded clones.

d_call	v_call	j_call	clone_size	cdr3_nt	cdr3_aa
.	TRBV9	TRBJ1-2	few	TGTGCCAGCAGCGCCAGAGGGCAGGGCGATGGCTACACCTTC	CASSARGQGDGYTF
.	TRBV28	TRBJ2-7	.	TGTGCCAGCAACGGACAGTTCTACGAGCAGTACTTC	CASNGQFYEQYF
.	TRBV5-1	TRBJ2-2	few	TGCGCCAGCAGCTTGGGTCCGCCCGGGGAGCTGTTTTTT	CASSLGPPGELFF
.	TRBV5-4	TRBJ2-5	.	TGTGCCAGCAGCTTCGCTTATTTTGGGGAATCGGAGACCCAGTACTTC	CASSFAYFGESETQYF
.	TRBV21-1	TRBJ2-1	.	TGTGCCAGCCGCACCTGGGTGAGGGAGGAATACAATGAGCAGTTCTTC	CASRTWVREEYNEQFF
TRBD2	TRBV10-3	TRBJ2-1	.	TGTGCCATCAGGGGGACTAGCGGGAGTATTGAGCAGTTCTTC	CAIRGTSGSIEQFF
.	TRBV25-1	TRBJ1-2	few	TGTGCCAGCAGTTTTTCAGGGGATAACTATGGCTACACCTTC	CASSFSGDNYGYTF
TRBD2	TRBV27	TRBJ2-7	few	TGTGCCAGCAGTTCCTCCGGGACTAGCTCCTACGAGCAGTACTTC	CASSSSGTSSYEQYF
.	TRBV27	TRBJ2-7	few	TGTGCCAGCAGCCCCCGAGTGGGGACAATGGACTACGAGCAGTACTTC	CASSPRVGTMDYEQYF
TRBD2	TRBV9	TRBJ2-5	.	TGTGCCAGCAGCGTAGTGACTAGCCACCGAGGATGGGAGACCCAGTACTTC	CASSVVTSHRGWETQYF
.	TRBV7-9	TRBJ2-7	few	TGTGCCGGGGCCGGGCCCCTCTCCTACGAGCAGTACTTC	CAGAGPLSYEQYF
.	TRBV7-9	TRBJ1-2	few	TGTGCCAGCAGCTTAGTGATGGGCTATGGCTACACCTTC	CASSLVMGYGYTF
TRBD1	TRBV28	TRBJ1-2	.	TGTGCCAGCAGGCGACAACAGGGGTCCTATGGCTACACCTTC	CASRRQQGSYGYTF
.	TRBV2	TRBJ2-3	few	TGTGCCAGCAGTGTCTCCGAATGGGCGCAGTATTTT	CASSVSEWAQYF
TRBD1	TRBV28	TRBJ1-2	.	TGTGCCAGCAGTATACCCCGGGACAGGGAGAACTATGGCTACACCTTC	CASSIPRDRENYGYTF
.	TRBV28	TRBJ1-4	.	TGTGCCAGCAGTTTATGGCCGTTTAATGAAAAACTGTTTTTT	CASSLWPFNEKLFF
TRBD1	TRBV14	TRBJ2-7	.	TGTGCCAGCAGCCAAGTCGTTTCGGACAGGGGGCGCCGCGAGCAGTACTTC	CASSQVVSDRGRREQYF
TRBD1	TRBV2	TRBJ1-1	.	TGTGCCAGCAATCGACAGGGGTTGGGCACTGAAGCTTTCTTT	CASNRQGLGTEAFF
.	TRBV2	TRBJ2-7	.	TGTGCCAGCAGTCTTACACTCTACGAGCAGTACTTC	CASSLTLYEQYF
.	TRBV18	TRBJ2-4	few	TGTGCCAGCTCACCTGTAGCCAAAAACATTCAGTACTTC	CASSPVAKNIQYF
.	TRBV5-4	TRBJ2-7	few	TGTGCCAGTTGCTGGCTGGGGAGCTCCTACGAGCAGTACTTC	CASCWLGSSYEQYF
TRBD2	TRBV5-1	TRBJ2-5	few	TGCGCCAGCAGCTTGGTGCGTCAAGCGGGAGGGGAGACCCAGTACTTC	CASSLVRQAGGETQYF
TRBD1	TRBV7-2	TRBJ1-2	.	TGTGCCAGCAGCCCACGTCGGGCAGGGGGTTCCTATGGCTACACCTTC	CASSPRRAGGSYGYTF
TRBD1	TRBV7-6	TRBJ2-1	few	TGTGCCAGCAGCTCAAGCCGGGACAGGCCCTACAATGAGCAGTTCTTC	CASSSSRDRPYNEQFF
.	TRBV7-9	TRBJ2-1	.	TGTGCCAGCAGCTTAAAAGGGGCTGAGCAGTTCTTC	CASSLKGAEQFF
.	TRBV5-1	TRBJ1-5	few	TGCGCCAGCAGCTTGGAGGCAGGATTTGGCAATCAGCCCCAGCATTTT	CASSLEAGFGNQPQHF
.	TRBV10-3	TRBJ2-6	many	TGTGCCATCGGGGGGACCTCTGGGGCCAACGTCCTGACTTTC	CAIGGTSGANVLTF
.	TRBV7-9	TRBJ1-1	once	TGTGCCAGCAGCCTCGTAGGGGAAGCTTTCTTT	CASSLVGEAFF
.	TRBV7-2	TRBJ1-1	.	TGTGCCAGCAGCTTCGACAGAACCCCCATGAACACTGAAGCTTTCTTT	CASSFDRTPMNTEAFF
TRBD1	TRBV2	TRBJ1-5	.	TGTGCTACCCCGGGGACAGGGGGAGCGCGACAGCCCCAGCATTTT	CATPGTGGARQPQHF
TRBD1	TRBV27	TRBJ2-1	.	TGTGCCAGCAGTTTACCCCGGACAGGTGACTACAATGAGCAGTTCTTC	CASSLPRTGDYNEQFF
TRBD2	TRBV2	TRBJ2-1	few	TGTGCCAGCAGCCTTAGCGGGAGGGCCGTGGATGAGCAGTTCTTC	CASSLSGRAVDEQFF
.	TRBV7-3	TRBJ1-1	few	TGTGCCAGCAGCTCAAGCCGTAGGGCTTTCTTT	CASSSSRRAFF